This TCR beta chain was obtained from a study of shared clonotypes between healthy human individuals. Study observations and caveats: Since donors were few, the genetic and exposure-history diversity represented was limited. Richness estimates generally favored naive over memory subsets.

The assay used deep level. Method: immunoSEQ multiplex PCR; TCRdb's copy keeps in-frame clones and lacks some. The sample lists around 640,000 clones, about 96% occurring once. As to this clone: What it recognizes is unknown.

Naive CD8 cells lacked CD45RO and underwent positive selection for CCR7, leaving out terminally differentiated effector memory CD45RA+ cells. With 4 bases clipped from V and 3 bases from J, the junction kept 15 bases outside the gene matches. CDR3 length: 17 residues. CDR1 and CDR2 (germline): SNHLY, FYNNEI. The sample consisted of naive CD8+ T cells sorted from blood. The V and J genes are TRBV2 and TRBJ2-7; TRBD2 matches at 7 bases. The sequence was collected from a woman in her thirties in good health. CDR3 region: CASSVVGGGLAFYEQYF. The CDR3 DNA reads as TGTGCCAGCAGTGTGGTCGGGGGAGGGCTAGCTTTCTACGAGCAGTACTTC. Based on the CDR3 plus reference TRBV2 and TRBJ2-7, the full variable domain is EPEVTQTPSHQVTQMGQEVILRCVPISNHLYFYWYRQILGQKVEFLVSFYNNEISEKSEIFDDQFSVERPDGSNFTLKIRSTKLEDSAMYFCASSVVGGGLAFYEQYFGPGTRLTVT.